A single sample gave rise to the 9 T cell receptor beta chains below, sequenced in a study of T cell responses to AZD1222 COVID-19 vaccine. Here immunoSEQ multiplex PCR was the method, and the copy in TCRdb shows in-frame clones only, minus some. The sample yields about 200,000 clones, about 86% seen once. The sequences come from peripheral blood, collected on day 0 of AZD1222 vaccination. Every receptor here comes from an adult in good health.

The CDR3, as DNA: TGTGCCAGCAGCCAAGTGCTGGACAGAAAAGAGACCCAGTACTTC. Translating it yields CASSQVLDRKETQYF. The rearrangement links TRBV14 to TRBJ2-5; tentative D call: TRBD1 (6 bases). V lost 1 base and J 3 bases, leaving 12 bases between the germline ends. The CDR3 length is 15 residues. Germline V CDR1 and CDR2: SGHDN, FVKESK.

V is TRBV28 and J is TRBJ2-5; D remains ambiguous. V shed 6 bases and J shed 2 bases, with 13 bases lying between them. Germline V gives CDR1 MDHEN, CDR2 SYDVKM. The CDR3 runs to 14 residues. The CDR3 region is CASSLNGQQETQYF. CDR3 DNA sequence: TGTGCCAGCAGCCTTAACGGCCAGCAAGAGACCCAGTACTTC.

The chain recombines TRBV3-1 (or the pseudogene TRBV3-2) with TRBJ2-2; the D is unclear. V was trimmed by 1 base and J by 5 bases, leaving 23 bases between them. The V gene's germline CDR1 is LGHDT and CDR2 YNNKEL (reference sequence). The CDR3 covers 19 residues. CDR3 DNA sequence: TGTGCCAGCAGCCAAGGACCCCGAGGTGTAGGTACTCTAACCGGGGAGCTGTTTTTT. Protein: CASSQGPRGVGTLTGELFF.

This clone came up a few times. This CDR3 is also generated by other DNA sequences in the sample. For the CDR3, the DNA is TGTGCCAGCAGGGGGACAGGGACGAACACTGAAGCTTTCTTT. This gives the protein CASRGTGTNTEAFF. J is TRBJ1-1 and V is TRBV6-5; TRBD1 matches at 9 bases. The CDR3 sequence is 14 residues long. V lost 6 bases to trimming and J lost 1 base; unmatched junction nucleotides: 3. CDR1 is MNHEY, CDR2 SVGAGI, per germline.

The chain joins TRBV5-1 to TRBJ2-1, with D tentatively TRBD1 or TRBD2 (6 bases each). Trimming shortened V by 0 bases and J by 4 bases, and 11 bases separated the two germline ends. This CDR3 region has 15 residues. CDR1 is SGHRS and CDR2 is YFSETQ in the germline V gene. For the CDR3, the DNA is TGCGCCAGCAGCTTGGCAGGGGACTTATACAATGAGCAGTTCTTC. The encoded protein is CASSLAGDLYNEQFF.

CDR3 sequence reads: CASSAPNRGGTEAFF. The CDR3 DNA follows: TGTGCCAGTAGTGCCCCGAACAGGGGGGGAACTGAAGCTTTCTTT. The chain uses TRBV19 and TRBJ1-1; 8 bases map to TRBD1. After removal of 5 bases from V and 5 bases from J, the junction contained 10 bases not matched to a gene. CDR1 and CDR2 from the germline V gene are LNHDA and SQIVND (reference sequence). This CDR3 has 15 residues.

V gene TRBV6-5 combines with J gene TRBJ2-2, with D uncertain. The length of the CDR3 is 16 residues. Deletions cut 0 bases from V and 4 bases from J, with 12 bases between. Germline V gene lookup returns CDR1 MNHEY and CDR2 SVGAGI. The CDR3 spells CASSYSKYGVTGELFF. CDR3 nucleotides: TGTGCCAGCAGTTACTCAAAATATGGGGTCACCGGGGAGCTGTTTTTT.

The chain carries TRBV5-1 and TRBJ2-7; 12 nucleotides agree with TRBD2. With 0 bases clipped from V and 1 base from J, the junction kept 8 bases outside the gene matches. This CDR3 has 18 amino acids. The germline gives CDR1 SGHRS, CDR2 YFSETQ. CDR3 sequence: CASSLALAGGTLSYEQYF. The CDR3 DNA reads TGCGCCAGCAGCTTGGCCCTAGCGGGGGGGACACTTTCCTACGAGCAGTACTTC.

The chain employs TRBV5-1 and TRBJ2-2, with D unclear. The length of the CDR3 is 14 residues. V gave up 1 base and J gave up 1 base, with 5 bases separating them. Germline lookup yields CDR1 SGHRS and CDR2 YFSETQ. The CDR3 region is CASSLLENTGELFF. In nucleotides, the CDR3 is TGCGCCAGCAGCTTGCTGGAGAACACCGGGGAGCTGTTTTTT.